The next 6 T cell receptor beta chains were all read from a single sample in a study of T cells in Graves' hyperthyroidism and ophthalmopathy. From RNA transcripts, TCR beta CDR3 regions were amplified. First-round RT-PCR of the TCR CDR3 relied on the HTBI primer set. TCRdb reprocessed the multiplex PCR reads with MiXCR, giving one entry per CDR3 protein. The sample includes hundreds of thousands of distinct CDR3 sequences, about 45% of them seen just once. Sequencing input: peripheral blood or thyroid tissue (not recorded which). The receptors come from an adult man with Graves' disease, either hyperthyroidism or ophthalmopathy (not recorded which).

This clonotype was seen a handful of times. The V call is TRBV19, the J call TRBJ1-1; D is unresolved. The germline V gene encodes CDR1 LNHDA and CDR2 SQIVND (reference sequence). V dropped 8 bases and J dropped 4 bases, with 17 bases sitting between them. The CDR3 is 14 amino acids. The CDR3 DNA reads as TGTGCCAGTGACTGGGGAAGCGGTAGCACTGAAGCTTTCTTT. Amino acids: CASDWGSGSTEAFF.

The gene calls are TRBV2 and TRBJ2-6, with D unclear. The CDR3 is 13 amino acids. The V end lost 4 bases, the J end lost 2 bases, and 3 bases lay between the germline ends. CDR1 and CDR2 from the germline V gene are SNHLY and FYNNEI. Here the CDR3 reads CASSGPGANVLTF. The CDR3 DNA reads TGTGCCAGCAGTGGACCTGGGGCCAACGTCCTGACTTTC.

This clonotype has a handful of counts. V usage is TRBV20-1 and J usage is TRBJ1-4; weak D call: TRBD1 (5 bases). The germline V and J ends were trimmed by 6 bases and 0 bases, with 8 bases remaining between them. This CDR3 is built from 13 residues. Looked up from germline, CDR1 is DFQATT and CDR2 is SNEGSKA (reference sequence). The CDR3 here is CSAGHSTNEKLFF. The CDR3 nucleotides read TGCAGTGCAGGACACTCAACTAATGAAAAACTGTTTTTT.

V and J are TRBV20-1 and TRBJ2-3; 10 bases fit TRBD2. Trimming cost V 6 bases and J 1 base; bases outside gene matches: 7. The CDR3 spans 15 residues. The germline V gene has CDR1 DFQATT and CDR2 SNEGSKA (reference sequence). Here the CDR3 reads CSAERTSGGTDTQYF. The DNA for the CDR3 is TGCAGTGCAGAGCGAACTAGCGGGGGCACAGATACGCAGTATTTT.

V is TRBV20-1 and J is TRBJ2-2; 9 nucleotides line up with TRBD1. This CDR3 is 15 amino acids long. V lost 5 bases and J lost 1; bases outside the gene matches: 5. Germline-derived CDR1 and CDR2 are DFQATT and SNEGSKA (reference sequence). The CDR3, as DNA: TGCAGTGCTGACCCGGGACAGGGGAACACCGGGGAGCTGTTTTTT. This encodes CSADPGQGNTGELFF.

This clonotype was counted at least ten times. The V and J genes are TRBV19 and TRBJ1-2, with no clear D. This CDR3 is built from 12 residues. V dropped 3 bases and J dropped 6 bases, with 8 bases sitting between them. CDR1 is LNHDA and CDR2 is SQIVND in the germline V gene (reference sequence). CDR3 protein: CASSMLGDGYTF. The CDR3 coding sequence is TGTGCCAGTAGTATGTTAGGCGATGGCTACACCTTC.